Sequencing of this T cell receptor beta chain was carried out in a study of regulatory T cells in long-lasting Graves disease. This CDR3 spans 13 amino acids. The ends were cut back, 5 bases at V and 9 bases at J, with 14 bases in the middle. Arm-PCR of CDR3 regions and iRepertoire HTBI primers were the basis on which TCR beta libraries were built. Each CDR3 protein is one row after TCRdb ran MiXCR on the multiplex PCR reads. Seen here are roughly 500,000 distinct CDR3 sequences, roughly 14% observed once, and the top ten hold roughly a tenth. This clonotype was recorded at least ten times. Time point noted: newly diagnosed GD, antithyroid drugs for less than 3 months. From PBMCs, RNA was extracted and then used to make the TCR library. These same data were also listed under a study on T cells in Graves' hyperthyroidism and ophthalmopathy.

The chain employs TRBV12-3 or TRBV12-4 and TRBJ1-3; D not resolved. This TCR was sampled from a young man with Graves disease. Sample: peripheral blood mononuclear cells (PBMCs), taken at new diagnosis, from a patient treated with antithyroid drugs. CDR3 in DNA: TGTGCCAGCAGTCGCCTCGAAGCAGGCACCATATATTTT. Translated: CASSRLEAGTIYF.